This paragraph covers one TCR beta chain sequence. Its antigen is still unknown. This entry is derived from a study of cytomegalovirus exposure and HLA in healthy donors. About the study: The study's early data release held around 85 million unique TCRs from HLA-typed donors. Findings and caveats of the study: A classifier reportedly called cytomegalovirus status with high sensitivity and specificity. The study labeled approximately 150 TCR beta chains cytomegalovirus-associated.

13 Jbeta primers and 60 Vbeta primers were used for the PCR. TCRdb's table, derived via immunoSEQ multiplex PCR, lists solely in-frame clones and lacks some. This sample carries approximately 110,000 clones, more than 60% of them seen once, and the ten largest clones take around 13%. Whereas donors were nominally healthy upon sampling, unrecorded immune exposures were probable. CDR1 and CDR2 (germline): GTSNPN, SVGIG (reference sequence). The CDR3 sequence is 12 residues long. V gave up 5 bases and J gave up 5 bases, with 10 bases separating them. This chain connects TRBV30 to TRBJ2-1; perhaps TRBD1 as D (7 bases). The clonotype was recovered from a woman between 55 and 75 years old in good health and CMV-seropositive. Material: PBMCs. The CDR3 DNA reads TGTGCCTGGGGGGGGACAGACAATGAGCAGTTCTTC. This translates into CAWGGTDNEQFF.